These T cell receptor beta chains were read from a single sample in a study of brain T cells in children with intractable seizures. Profiled with immunoSEQ multiplex PCR; TCRdb holds only in-frame clones, not every one. The table lists around 340,000 clones, over 85% of them singletons, with 4.5% to 7% in the top ten. The input for sequencing was peripheral blood, taken 4 to 5 months after surgery. The receptor set was obtained from a boy under three years old with tuberous sclerosis and intractable seizures. Both conserved end residues are part of each CDR3. The D gene is left open where the match is weak. Clone size, where shown, is once, few, many, or a class for clones that have expanded.

V gene	J gene	clone size	D gene	CDR3 protein	CDR3 DNA
TRBV4-2	TRBJ2-5	.	.	CASSQALGEKTQYF	TGTGCCAGCAGCCAGGCCTTGGGGGAGAAGACCCAGTACTTC
TRBV2	TRBJ1-1	.	.	CASSANSDMNTEAFF	TGTGCCAGCAGTGCTAACAGCGACATGAACACTGAAGCTTTCTTT
TRBV28	TRBJ1-6	once	TRBD1	CASSPDRGPVNSPLHF	TGTGCCAGCAGTCCCGATAGGGGGCCGGTTAATTCACCCCTCCACTTT
TRBV7-8	TRBJ1-5	.	.	CASSLVAGVYSNQPQHF	TGTGCCAGCAGCTTAGTAGCAGGGGTGTATAGCAATCAGCCCCAGCATTTT
TRBV7-6	TRBJ1-1	.	TRBD1	CASSLGQGYTEAFF	TGTGCCAGCAGCCTTGGACAGGGGTACACTGAAGCTTTCTTT
TRBV18	TRBJ2-5	.	TRBD1	CASSPTGGQETQYF	TGTGCCAGCTCACCGACAGGGGGCCAAGAGACCCAGTACTTC
TRBV7-9	TRBJ1-6	few	.	CASSLGRGANSPLHF	TGTGCCAGCAGCTTAGGACGGGGGGCTAATTCACCCCTCCACTTT
TRBV4-2	TRBJ2-6	.	.	CASSQAAGSGANVLTF	TGTGCCAGCAGCCAAGCGGCGGGCTCTGGGGCCAACGTCCTGACTTTC
TRBV9	TRBJ1-2	.	.	CASSVGTDYGYTF	TGTGCCAGCAGCGTGGGAACAGACTATGGCTACACCTTC
TRBV30	TRBJ2-5	.	.	CAWSVFRRSGGGETQYF	TGTGCCTGGAGTGTATTTAGGCGTTCCGGGGGCGGAGAGACCCAGTACTTC
TRBV3-1/TRBV3-2	TRBJ2-1	.	TRBD2	CASSQVRTSGGNNEQFF	TGTGCCAGCAGCCAAGTTAGGACTAGCGGGGGGAACAATGAGCAGTTCTTC
TRBV5-1	TRBJ2-3	.	.	CASSMTTARGLDTQYF	TGCGCCAGCAGTATGACGACTGCCCGGGGTTTAGATACGCAGTATTTT
TRBV30	TRBJ2-3	.	.	CAGQLGPPTHTDTQYF	TGTGCCGGTCAACTCGGGCCGCCCACACACACAGATACGCAGTATTTT
TRBV4-1	TRBJ2-3	.	TRBD2	CASSRQLAGTSTDTQYF	TGCGCCAGCAGCCGCCAGCTAGCGGGTACTAGCACAGATACGCAGTATTTT